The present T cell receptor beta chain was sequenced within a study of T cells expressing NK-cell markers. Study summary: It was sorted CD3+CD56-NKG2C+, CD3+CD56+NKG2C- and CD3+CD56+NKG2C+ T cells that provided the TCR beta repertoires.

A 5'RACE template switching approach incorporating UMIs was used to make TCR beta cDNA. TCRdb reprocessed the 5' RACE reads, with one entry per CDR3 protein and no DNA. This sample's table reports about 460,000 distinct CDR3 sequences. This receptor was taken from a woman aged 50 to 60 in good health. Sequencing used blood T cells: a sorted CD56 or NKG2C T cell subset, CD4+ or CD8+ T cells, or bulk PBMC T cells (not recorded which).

The CDR3 reads CAIKPDMNTEAFF. The chain is built from TRBV10-3 and TRBJ1-1. The CDR3 extends over 13 amino acids. Germline V CDR1 and CDR2: ENHRY, SYGVKD.